The entry that follows covers one T cell receptor (beta chain) sequence. Other DNA sequences in the sample encode the same CDR3. The table came from immunoSEQ multiplex PCR; TCRdb's copy has only in-frame clones and leaves some out. The sample yields some 2,000,000 clones, almost 96% seen once. This entry is derived from a study of shared clonotypes between healthy human individuals. The V segment lost 6 bases and the J segment 5 bases; nucleotides outside the gene matches: 1. This CDR3 region has 11 residues. CDR1 and CDR2 from the germline V gene are DFQATT and SNEGSKA (reference sequence). This receptor was identified in a man younger than 35 in good health. The chain links TRBV20-1 to TRBJ2-5, with TRBD2 identical over 9 bases. The sequencing sample was made of naive CD4+ T cells sorted from blood. This sample's subset: CD45RA+ positively selected. The CDR3 nucleotides are TGCAGTGCCGGACTAGCGGAGACCCAGTACTTC. Protein sequence: CSAGLAETQYF.